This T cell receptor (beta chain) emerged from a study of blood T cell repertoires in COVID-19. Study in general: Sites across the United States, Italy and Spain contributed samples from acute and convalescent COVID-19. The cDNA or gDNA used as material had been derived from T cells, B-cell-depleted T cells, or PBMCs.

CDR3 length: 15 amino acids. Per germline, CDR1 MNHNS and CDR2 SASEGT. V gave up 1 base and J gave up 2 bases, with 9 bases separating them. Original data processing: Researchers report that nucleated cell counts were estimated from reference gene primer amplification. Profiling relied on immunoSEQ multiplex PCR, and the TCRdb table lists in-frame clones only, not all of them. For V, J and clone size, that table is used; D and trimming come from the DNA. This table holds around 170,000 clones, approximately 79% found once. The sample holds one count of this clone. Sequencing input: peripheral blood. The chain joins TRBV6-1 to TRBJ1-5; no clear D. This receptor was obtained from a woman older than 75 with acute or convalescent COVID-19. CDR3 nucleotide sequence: TGTGCCAGCAGTGAAGGGCCCAGTCGCAATCAGCCCCAGCATTTT. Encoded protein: CASSEGPSRNQPQHF.